This TCR beta chain was sequenced for a study of CD8 T cells in Susac syndrome. Note on this clonotype: What it binds is unknown.

Overall study findings and caveats: The study admitted that it had a relatively small number of individuals in its TCR sequencing and HLA analysis.

RNA amounts of 0.5 to 1 ug underwent reverse transcription with random hexamers. The TCR beta CDR3 was amplified by immunoSEQ multiplex PCR across 54 Vbeta, 13 Jbeta. Each CDR3 protein gets one entry after TCRdb re-called the immunoSEQ multiplex PCR reads with MiXCR. The data contain tens of thousands of distinct CDR3 sequences, 93% of them singletons. Germline values: CDR1 SQVTM, CDR2 ANQGSEA. Between the trimmed V and J ends, which lost 4 bases and 0 bases, there was a span of 12 bases. The CDR3 length is 14 residues. The multiple sclerosis control group was made up of treatment-naive patients with stable or active relapsing-remitting disease.

The sequencing input was CD8+ T cells from PBMCs. The sequence came from a human donor with multiple sclerosis. V usage is TRBV29-1 and J usage is TRBJ1-1; D unclear. CDR3 amino acids: CSVGRTVMNTEAFF. As DNA, the CDR3 is TGCAGCGTTGGAAGGACTGTCATGAACACTGAAGCTTTCTTT.